This TCR beta chain comes out of a study of T cells in Graves' hyperthyroidism and ophthalmopathy. Notes on the study in general: Ophthalmopathy was model-predicted a median around 6.7 months pre-onset.

Germline assignment: CDR1 SEHNR and CDR2 FQNEAQ (reference sequence). CDR3 length equals 17 residues. This clonotype was seen more than once but under ten times. No antigen is known for it. The junction shows a germline mismatch at one end, possibly a read error. No ophthalmopathy progression within 18 months constituted stable Graves' hyperthyroidism. RNA transcripts were the template for amplifying TCR beta CDR3 regions. With the HTBI primer set, the TCR CDR3 went through a first round of RT-PCR. Each CDR3 protein gets one entry after TCRdb re-called the multiplex PCR reads with MiXCR. This sample yields 300,000 or so distinct CDR3 sequences, of which approximately 22% are seen a single time; 50% belongs to the top ten.

The sequence was obtained from a woman aged 50 to 65 with Graves' hyperthyroidism. The rearrangement links TRBV7-9 to TRBJ1-2, with a weak D call TRBD1 (5 bases). The sample consisted of blood. The CDR3 loop is CASSLDLFRVINYDYTF. DNA of the CDR3: TGTGCCAGCAGCTTAGATCTATTCAGGGTGATAAACTATGACTACACCTTC.